This is a list of T cell receptor beta chains from one sample in a study of cytomegalovirus exposure and HLA in healthy donors. The assay was immunoSEQ multiplex PCR, and TCRdb's table has in-frame clones only and misses some. The sample's table shows about 190,000 clones. Sequencing input: PBMCs. The receptors come from a young man in good health and CMV-seronegative. CDR3s include the opening cysteine and the closing phenylalanine or tryptophan. A D gene is named only where the DNA matches it firmly.

TRBV5-1	-	TRBJ2-7	CASSSRDTTYEQYF	TGCGCCAGCAGCTCCCGGGACACGACCTACGAGCAGTACTTC
TRBV11-2	-	TRBJ2-5	CASSFEPQVRQETQYF	TGTGCCAGCAGCTTTGAGCCACAGGTCAGGCAAGAGACCCAGTACTTC
TRBV11-3	-	TRBJ2-3	CASSLGQIGTDTQYF	TGTGCCAGCAGCCTGGGGCAGATCGGCACAGATACGCAGTATTTT
TRBV6-5	TRBD2	TRBJ2-7	CASSYGLAGAYEQYF	TGTGCCAGCAGTTATGGTCTAGCGGGGGCCTACGAGCAGTACTTC
TRBV11-2	-	TRBJ1-2	CASSLAGGAARGYTF	TGTGCCAGCAGCTTAGCAGGCGGGGCTGCGCGTGGCTACACCTTC
TRBV12-5	TRBD1	TRBJ2-3	CASGLGTATDTQYF	TGTGCTAGTGGTTTAGGGACAGCCACAGATACGCAGTATTTT
TRBV28	-	TRBJ1-3	CASSLQGIRNTIYF	TGTGCCAGCAGTTTACAGGGAATCAGAAACACCATATATTTT
TRBV7-9	-	TRBJ2-7	CASSFSHSYEQYF	TGTGCCAGCAGCTTCTCACACAGCTACGAGCAGTACTTC
TRBV4-2	TRBD1	TRBJ2-4	CASSHSREGDRGFYIAKNIQYF	TGTGCCAGCAGCCATTCGAGGGAGGGGGACAGGGGGTTTTATATAGCCAAAAACATTCAGTACTTC
TRBV7-9	-	TRBJ2-7	CASSLQGHGGEQYF	TGTGCCAGCAGCTTACAGGGGCACGGCGGCGAGCAGTACTTC
TRBV19	-	TRBJ2-7	CASNLGWRTTYEQYF	TGTGCCAGTAATTTGGGGTGGAGGACCACCTACGAGCAGTACTTC
TRBV11-2	-	TRBJ1-6	CASSPIRRGSYYNSPLHF	TGTGCCAGCAGCCCCATCCGACGGGGGTCTTACTATAATTCACCCCTCCACTTT
TRBV5-1	TRBD1	TRBJ2-6	CASSTPGTGSGANVLTF	TGCGCCAGCAGCACTCCCGGGACAGGGTCGGGGGCCAACGTCCTGACTTTC
TRBV20-1	-	TRBJ2-7	CSASRVYEQYF	TGCAGTGCTAGTCGGGTCTACGAGCAGTACTTC
TRBV23-1	TRBD1	TRBJ1-6	CASSRTGTGRGNSPLHF	TGCGCCAGCAGTCGAACCGGGACAGGTCGGGGGAATTCACCCCTCCACTTT
TRBV6-5	TRBD1	TRBJ1-1	CASSYSGTELEAFF	TGTGCCAGCAGTTACTCAGGGACAGAACTTGAAGCTTTCTTT
TRBV6-5	TRBD1	TRBJ1-2	CASSEQGPQGGYTF	TGTGCCAGCAGTGAACAGGGGCCCCAGGGTGGCTACACCTTC
TRBV18	-	TRBJ2-3	CASSRARTDTQYF	TGTGCCAGCTCACGAGCTCGCACAGATACGCAGTATTTT
TRBV7-9	TRBD1	TRBJ2-5	CASRTTGMQETQYF	TGTGCCAGCAGGACGACAGGGATGCAAGAGACCCAGTACTTC
TRBV5-8	-	TRBJ2-5	CASSLESGQETQYF	TGTGCCAGCAGCTTGGAGTCAGGCCAAGAGACCCAGTACTTC
TRBV6-6	-	TRBJ1-1	CASSSSQGNTEAFF	TGTGCCAGCAGTTCATCACAGGGGAACACTGAAGCTTTCTTT
TRBV18	-	TRBJ1-5	CASSPPRDIWDQPQHF	TGTGCCAGCTCACCACCGAGGGACATATGGGATCAGCCCCAGCATTTT
TRBV5-1	-	TRBJ2-5	CASSYPGGEETQYF	TGCGCCAGCAGCTACCCCGGGGGTGAGGAGACCCAGTACTTC
TRBV18	TRBD1	TRBJ1-2	CASSQRDRGEDGYTF	TGTGCCAGCTCACAACGGGACAGGGGAGAAGATGGCTACACCTTC
TRBV29-1	TRBD1	TRBJ1-4	CSVVGSDRAGEKLFF	TGCAGCGTCGTCGGGTCGGACAGGGCCGGTGAAAAACTGTTTTTT
TRBV4-1	TRBD1	TRBJ1-2	CASSQAFPRGLDGYTF	TGCGCCAGCAGCCAAGCTTTCCCCAGGGGGCTCGATGGCTACACCTTC